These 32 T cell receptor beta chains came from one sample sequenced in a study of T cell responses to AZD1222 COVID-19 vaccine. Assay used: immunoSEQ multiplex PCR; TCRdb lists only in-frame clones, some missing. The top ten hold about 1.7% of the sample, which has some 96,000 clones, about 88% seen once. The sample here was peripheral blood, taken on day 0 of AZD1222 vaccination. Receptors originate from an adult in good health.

CDR3 loop: CASGPTWIGANVLTF. The CDR3 DNA reads as TGTGCTAGTGGCCCAACATGGATTGGAGCCAACGTCCTGACTTTC. The chain combines TRBV12-5 with TRBJ2-6; D gene uncertain. The V end was cut by 6 bases, the J end by 7 bases, with 16 bases between. The V gene's germline CDR1 is LGHNT and CDR2 FRNRAP. This CDR3 has 15 residues.

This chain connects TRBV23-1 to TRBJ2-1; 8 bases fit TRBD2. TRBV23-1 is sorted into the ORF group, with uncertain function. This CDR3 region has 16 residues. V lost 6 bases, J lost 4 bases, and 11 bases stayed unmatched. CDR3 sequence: CASSPGREAPYNEQFF. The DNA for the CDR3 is TGCGCCAGCAGCCCTGGGCGGGAGGCACCGTACAATGAGCAGTTCTTC.

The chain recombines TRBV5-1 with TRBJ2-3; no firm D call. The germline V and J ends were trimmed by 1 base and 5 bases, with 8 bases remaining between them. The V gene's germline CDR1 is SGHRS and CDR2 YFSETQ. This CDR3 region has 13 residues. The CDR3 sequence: CASSLSAGDTQYF. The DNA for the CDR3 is TGCGCCAGCAGCTTGTCCGCCGGAGATACGCAGTATTTT.

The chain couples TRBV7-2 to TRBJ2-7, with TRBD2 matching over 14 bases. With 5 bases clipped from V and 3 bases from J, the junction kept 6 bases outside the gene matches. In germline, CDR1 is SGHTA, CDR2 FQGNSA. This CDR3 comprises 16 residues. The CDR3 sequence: CASSVTSGRAVYEQYF. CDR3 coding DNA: TGTGCCAGCAGCGTGACTAGCGGGAGGGCCGTCTACGAGCAGTACTTC.

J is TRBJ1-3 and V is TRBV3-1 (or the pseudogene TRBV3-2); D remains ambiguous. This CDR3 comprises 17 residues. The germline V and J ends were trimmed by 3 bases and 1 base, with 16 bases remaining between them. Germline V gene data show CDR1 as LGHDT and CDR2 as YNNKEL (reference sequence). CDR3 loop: CASSHSPLQRSGNTIYF. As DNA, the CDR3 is TGTGCCAGCAGCCACTCCCCTTTACAGAGATCTGGAAACACCATATATTTT.

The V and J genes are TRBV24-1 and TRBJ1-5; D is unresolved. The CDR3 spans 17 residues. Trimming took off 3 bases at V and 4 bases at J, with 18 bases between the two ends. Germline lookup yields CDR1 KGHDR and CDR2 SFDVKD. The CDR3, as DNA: TGTGCCACCAGTGATCGCCCACGCTTCGGTCGTAATCAGCCCCAGCATTTT. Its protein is CATSDRPRFGRNQPQHF.

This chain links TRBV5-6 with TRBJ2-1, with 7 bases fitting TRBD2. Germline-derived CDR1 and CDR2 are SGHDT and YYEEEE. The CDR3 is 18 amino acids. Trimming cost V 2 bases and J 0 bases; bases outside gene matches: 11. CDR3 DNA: TGTGCCAGCAGCTTCAGCGGTCTTGGCGGGAGCTCCTACAATGAGCAGTTCTTC. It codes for CASSFSGLGGSSYNEQFF.

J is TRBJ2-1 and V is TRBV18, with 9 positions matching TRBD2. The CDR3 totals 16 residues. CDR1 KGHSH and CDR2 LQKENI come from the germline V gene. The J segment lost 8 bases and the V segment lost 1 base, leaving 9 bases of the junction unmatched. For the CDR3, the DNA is TGTGCCAGCTCACCACGGGGTAGCGGGAGCGGGGATGAGCAGTTCTTC. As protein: CASSPRGSGSGDEQFF.

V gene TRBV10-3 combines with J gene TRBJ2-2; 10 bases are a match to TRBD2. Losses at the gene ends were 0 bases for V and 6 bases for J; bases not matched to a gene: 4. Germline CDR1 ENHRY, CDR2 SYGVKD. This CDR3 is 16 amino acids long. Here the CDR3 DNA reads TGTGCCATCAGTGAGTCTCTAGCGGGAGTTCCCGGGGAGCTGTTTTTT. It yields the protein CAISESLAGVPGELFF.

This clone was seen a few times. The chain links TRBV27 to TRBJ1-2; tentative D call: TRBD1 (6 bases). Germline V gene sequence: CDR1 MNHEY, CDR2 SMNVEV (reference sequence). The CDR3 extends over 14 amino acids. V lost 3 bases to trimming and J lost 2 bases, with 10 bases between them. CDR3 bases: TGTGCCAGCAGTTTCTCCGGACAGAACTATGGCTACACCTTC. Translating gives CASSFSGQNYGYTF.

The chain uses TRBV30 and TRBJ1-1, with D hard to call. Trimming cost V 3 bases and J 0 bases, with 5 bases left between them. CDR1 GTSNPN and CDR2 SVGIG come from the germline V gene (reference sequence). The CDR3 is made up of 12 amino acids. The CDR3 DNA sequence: TGTGCCTGGAGCGGGATGAACACTGAAGCTTTCTTT. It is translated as CAWSGMNTEAFF.

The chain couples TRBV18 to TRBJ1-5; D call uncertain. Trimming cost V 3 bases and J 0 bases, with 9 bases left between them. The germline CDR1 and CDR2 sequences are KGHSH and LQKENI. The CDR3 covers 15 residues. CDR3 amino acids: CASSPSGSSNQPQHF. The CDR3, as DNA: TGTGCCAGCTCACCGTCCGGGAGTAGCAATCAGCCCCAGCATTTT.

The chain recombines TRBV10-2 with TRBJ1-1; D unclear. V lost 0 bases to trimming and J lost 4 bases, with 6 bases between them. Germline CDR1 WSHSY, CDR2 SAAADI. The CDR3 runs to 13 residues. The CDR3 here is CASSESMVTEAFF. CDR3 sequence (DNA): TGCGCCAGCAGTGAGTCGATGGTCACTGAAGCTTTCTTT.

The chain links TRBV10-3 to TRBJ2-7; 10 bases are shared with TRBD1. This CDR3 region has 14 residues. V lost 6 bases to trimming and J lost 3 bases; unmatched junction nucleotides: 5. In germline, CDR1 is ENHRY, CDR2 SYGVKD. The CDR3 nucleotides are TGTGCCATCAGGACCGGGACAGGGGTCTACGAGCAGTACTTC. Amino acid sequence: CAIRTGTGVYEQYF.

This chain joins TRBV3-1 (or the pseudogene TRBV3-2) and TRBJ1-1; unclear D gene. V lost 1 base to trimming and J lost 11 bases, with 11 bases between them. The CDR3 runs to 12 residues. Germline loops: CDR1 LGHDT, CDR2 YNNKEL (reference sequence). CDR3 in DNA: TGTGCCAGCAGCCAAGTCGAGGGAAGGGCTTTCTTT. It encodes CASSQVEGRAFF.

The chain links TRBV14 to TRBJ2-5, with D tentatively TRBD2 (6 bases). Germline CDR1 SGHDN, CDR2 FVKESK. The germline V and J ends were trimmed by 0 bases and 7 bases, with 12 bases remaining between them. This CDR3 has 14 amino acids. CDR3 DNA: TGTGCCAGCAGCCAAGACTGGAGGGCGGGGACCCAGTACTTC. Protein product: CASSQDWRAGTQYF.

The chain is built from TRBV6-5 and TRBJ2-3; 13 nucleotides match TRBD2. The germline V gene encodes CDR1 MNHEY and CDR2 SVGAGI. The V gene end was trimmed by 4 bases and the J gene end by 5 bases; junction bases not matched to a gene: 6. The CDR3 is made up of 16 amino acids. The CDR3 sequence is CASSLGLAGARDTQYF. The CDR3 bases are TGTGCCAGCAGTTTAGGACTAGCGGGAGCGAGAGATACGCAGTATTTT.

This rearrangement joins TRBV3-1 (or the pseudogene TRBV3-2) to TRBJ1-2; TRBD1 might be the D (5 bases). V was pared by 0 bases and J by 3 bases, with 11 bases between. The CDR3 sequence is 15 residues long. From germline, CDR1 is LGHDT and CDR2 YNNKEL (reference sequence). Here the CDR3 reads CASSQEGAVDYGYTF. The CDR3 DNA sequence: TGTGCCAGCAGCCAAGAAGGGGCGGTTGACTATGGCTACACCTTC.

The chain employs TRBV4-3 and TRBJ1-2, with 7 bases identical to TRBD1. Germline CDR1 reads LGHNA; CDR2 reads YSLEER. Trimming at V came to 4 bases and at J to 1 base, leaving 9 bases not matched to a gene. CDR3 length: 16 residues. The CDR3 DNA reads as TGCGCCAGCAGCCGAGTTTGGGACAGATATAACTATGGCTACACCTTC. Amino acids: CASSRVWDRYNYGYTF.

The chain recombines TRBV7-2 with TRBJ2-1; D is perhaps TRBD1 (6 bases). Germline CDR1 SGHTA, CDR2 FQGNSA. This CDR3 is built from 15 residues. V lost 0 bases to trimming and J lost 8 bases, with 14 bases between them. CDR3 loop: CASSLAWGRVDEQFF. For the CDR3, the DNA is TGTGCCAGCAGCTTAGCGTGGGGGCGCGTCGATGAGCAGTTCTTC.

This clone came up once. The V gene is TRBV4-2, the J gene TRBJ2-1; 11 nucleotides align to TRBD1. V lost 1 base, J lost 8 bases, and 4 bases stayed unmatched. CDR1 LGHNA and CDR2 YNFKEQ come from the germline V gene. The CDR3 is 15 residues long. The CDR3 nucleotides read TGTGCCAGCAGCCAAGGAAGGGACAGGGGGGATGAGCAGTTCTTC. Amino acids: CASSQGRDRGDEQFF.

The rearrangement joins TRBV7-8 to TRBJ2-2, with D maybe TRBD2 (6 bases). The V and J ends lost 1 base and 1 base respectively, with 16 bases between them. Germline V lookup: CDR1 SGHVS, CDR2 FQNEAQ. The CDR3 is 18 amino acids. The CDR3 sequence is CASSLEWWRGGNTGELFF. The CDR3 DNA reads TGTGCCAGCAGCTTAGAGTGGTGGCGGGGAGGGAACACCGGGGAGCTGTTTTTT.

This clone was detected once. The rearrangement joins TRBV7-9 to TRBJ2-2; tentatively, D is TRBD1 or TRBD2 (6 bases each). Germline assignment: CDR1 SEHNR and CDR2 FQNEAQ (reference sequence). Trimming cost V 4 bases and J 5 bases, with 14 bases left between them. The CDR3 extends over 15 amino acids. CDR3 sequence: CASSSRLGGTGELFF. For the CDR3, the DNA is TGTGCCAGCAGCTCAAGACTAGGGGGGACCGGGGAGCTGTTTTTT.

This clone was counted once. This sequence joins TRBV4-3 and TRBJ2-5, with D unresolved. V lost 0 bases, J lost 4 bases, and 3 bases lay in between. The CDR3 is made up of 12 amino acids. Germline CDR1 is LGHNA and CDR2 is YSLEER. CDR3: CASSQEGETQYF. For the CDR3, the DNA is TGCGCCAGCAGCCAAGAAGGAGAGACCCAGTACTTC.

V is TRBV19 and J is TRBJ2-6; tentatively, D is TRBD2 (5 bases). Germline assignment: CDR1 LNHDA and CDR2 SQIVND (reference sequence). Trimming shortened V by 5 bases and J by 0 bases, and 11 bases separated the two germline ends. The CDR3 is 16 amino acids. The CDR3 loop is CASSRPSSSGANVLTF. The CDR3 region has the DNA TGTGCCAGTAGTCGTCCTAGCAGCTCTGGGGCCAACGTCCTGACTTTC.

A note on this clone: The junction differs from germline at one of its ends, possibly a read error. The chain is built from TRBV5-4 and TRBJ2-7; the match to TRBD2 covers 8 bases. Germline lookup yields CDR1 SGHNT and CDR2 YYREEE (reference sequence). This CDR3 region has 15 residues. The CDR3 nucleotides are TGTGCCAGCAGCTTGGATCCAGGCGGGAGGTCCCTCAGTCGCTTC. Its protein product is CASSLDPGGRSLSRF.

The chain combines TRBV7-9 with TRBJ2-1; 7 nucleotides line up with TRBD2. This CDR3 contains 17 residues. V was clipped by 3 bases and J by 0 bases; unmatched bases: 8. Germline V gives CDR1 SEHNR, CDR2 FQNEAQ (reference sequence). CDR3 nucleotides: TGTGCCAGCAGCTTCCCGATAGCGGGTAGCTCCTACAATGAGCAGTTCTTC. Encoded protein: CASSFPIAGSSYNEQFF. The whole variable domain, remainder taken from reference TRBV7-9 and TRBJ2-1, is DTGVSQNPRHKITKRGQNVTFRCDPISEHNRLYWYRQTLGQGPEFLTYFQNEAQLEKSRLLSDRFSAERPKGSFSTLEIQRTEQGDSAMYLCASSFPIAGSSYNEQFFGPGTRLTVL.

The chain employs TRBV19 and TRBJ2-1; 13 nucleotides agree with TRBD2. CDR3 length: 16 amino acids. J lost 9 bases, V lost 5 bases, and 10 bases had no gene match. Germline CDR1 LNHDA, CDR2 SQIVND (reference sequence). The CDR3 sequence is CASSWDWTSGSPEQFF. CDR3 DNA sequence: TGTGCCAGTAGTTGGGATTGGACTAGCGGGAGCCCTGAGCAGTTCTTC.

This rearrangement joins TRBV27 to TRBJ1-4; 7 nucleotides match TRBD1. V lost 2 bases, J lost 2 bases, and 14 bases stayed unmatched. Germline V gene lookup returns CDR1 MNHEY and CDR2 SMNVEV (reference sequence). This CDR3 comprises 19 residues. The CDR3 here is CASSLRNPTGSSTNEKLFF. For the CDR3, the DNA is TGTGCCAGCAGTTTACGTAACCCGACAGGGTCCAGCACTAATGAAAAACTGTTTTTT.

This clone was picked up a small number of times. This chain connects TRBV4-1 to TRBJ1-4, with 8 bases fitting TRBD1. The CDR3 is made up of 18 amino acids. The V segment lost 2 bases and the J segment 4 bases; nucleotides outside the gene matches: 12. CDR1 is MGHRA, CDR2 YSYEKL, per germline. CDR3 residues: CASSQRGPWTGSNEKLFF. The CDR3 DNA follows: TGCGCCAGCAGCCAAAGGGGACCTTGGACAGGGAGTAATGAAAAACTGTTTTTT.

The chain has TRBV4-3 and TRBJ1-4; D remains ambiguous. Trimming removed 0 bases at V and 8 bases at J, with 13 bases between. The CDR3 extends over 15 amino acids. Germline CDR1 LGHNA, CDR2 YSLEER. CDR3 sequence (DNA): TGCGCCAGCAGCCAAGATACCGGGTTTAGCGAAAAACTGTTTTTT. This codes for CASSQDTGFSEKLFF.

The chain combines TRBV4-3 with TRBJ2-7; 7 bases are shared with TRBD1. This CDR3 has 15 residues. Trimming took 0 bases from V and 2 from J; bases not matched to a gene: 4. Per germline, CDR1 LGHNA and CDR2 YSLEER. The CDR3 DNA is TGCGCCAGCAGCCAAGAGGGTCAGGGGGCCTACGAGCAGTACTTC. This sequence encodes CASSQEGQGAYEQYF.